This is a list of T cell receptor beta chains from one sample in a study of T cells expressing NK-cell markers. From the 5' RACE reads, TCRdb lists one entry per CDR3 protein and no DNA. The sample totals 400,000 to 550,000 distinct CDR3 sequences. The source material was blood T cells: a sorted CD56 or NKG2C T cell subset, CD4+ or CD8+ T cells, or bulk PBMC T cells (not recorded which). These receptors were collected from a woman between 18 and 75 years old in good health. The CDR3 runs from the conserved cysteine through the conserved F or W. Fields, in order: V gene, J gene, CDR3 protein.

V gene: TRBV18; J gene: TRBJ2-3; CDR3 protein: CASSPTGRTDTQYF
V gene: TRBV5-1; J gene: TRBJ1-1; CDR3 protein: CASSTQPTGNEAFF
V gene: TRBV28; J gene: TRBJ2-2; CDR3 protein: CASSLRRPRRDTGELFF
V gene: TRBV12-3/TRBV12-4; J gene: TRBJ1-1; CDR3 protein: CASSLITRGRVGTEAFF
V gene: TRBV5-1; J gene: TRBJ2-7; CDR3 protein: CASSLVPDQYEQYF
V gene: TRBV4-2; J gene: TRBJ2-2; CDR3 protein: CASSPRTSGRNTGELFF
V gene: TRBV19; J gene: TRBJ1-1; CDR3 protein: CASSRAGTEAFF
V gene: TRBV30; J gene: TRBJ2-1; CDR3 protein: CAWSGPSGSSYNEQFF
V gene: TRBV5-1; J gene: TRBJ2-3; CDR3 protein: CASSFTTLSTDTQYF
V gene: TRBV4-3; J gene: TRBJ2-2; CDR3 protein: CASSQDRVGTGELFF
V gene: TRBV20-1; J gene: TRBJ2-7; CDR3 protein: CSARVKGRDEQYF
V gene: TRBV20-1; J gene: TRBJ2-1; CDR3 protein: CSAPSPSATYNEQFF
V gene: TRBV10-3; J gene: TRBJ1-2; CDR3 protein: CAIGNRELIDGYTF
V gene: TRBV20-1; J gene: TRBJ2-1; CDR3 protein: CSARGSRSNNEQFF
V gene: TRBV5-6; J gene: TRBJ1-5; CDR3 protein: CASSFMASNQPQHF
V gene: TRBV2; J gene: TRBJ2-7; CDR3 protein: CASSRLAGGSYEQYF
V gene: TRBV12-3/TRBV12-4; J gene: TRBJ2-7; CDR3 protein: CASRGQETYEQYF
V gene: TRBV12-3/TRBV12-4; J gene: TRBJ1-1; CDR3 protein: CASSLSVTEAFF
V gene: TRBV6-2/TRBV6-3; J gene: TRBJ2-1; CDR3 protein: CASRPLAAEQFF
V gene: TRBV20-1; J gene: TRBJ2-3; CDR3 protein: CSAKDRGWSTDTQYF
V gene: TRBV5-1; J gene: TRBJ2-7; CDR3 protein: CASSLLFTSGSYEQYF
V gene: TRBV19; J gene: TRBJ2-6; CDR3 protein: CASTQGAGANVLTF
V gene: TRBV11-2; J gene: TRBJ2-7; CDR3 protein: CASSPGLAFAAKPTSSYEQYF
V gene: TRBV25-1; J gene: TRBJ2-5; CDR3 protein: CASSLGHRETQYF
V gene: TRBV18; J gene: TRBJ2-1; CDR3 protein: CASSPPFGAGAANEQFF
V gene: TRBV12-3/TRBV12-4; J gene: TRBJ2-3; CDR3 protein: CASSFGTKSTDTQYF
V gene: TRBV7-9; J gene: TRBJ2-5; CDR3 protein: CASSPVQAQETQYF
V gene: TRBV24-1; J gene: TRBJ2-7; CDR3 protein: CATSGTQGLEQYF
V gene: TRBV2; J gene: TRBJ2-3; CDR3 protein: CASKRNQGIDTQYF
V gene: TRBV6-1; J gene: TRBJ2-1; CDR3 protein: CASSPTSGSGNERQFF
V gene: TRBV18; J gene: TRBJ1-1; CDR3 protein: CASSPQGAGEAFF
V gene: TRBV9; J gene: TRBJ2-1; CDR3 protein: CASSRASAYNEQFF
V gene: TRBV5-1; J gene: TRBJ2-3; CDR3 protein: CASSKEVVRDTQYF
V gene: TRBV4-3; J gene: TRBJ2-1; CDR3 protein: CASSLQVLVRGNEQFF
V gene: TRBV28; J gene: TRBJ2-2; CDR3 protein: CAGRDSPPGELFF
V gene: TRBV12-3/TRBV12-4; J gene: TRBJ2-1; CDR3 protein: CASSFSGLADNEQFF
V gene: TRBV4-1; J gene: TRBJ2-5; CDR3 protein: CACGSGGDQETQYF
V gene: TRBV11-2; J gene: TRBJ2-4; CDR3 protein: CASSRQVGGNIQYF
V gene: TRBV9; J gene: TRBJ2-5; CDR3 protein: CASSDPSRLGQETQYF
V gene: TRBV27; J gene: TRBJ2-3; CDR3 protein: CASKGGRGDRSTDTQYF
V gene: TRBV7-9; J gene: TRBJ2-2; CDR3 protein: CASSWVLRTGELFF
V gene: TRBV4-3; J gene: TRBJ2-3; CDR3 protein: CASSQGPGNTQYF
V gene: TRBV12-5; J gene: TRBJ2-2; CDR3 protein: CASGLFLAGELFF
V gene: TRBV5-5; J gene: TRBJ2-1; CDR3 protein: CASSLAGGAMDEQFF
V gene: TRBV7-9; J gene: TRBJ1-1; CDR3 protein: CASSLVRALGTEAFF
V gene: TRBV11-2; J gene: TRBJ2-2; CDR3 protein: CASSFTGASGELFF
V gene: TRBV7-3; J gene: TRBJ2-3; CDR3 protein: CASSPNRAGRDTQYF
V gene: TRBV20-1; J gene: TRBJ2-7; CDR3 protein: CSAKFVPYEQYF
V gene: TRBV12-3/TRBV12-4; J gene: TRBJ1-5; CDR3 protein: CASSSAGTGNQPQHF
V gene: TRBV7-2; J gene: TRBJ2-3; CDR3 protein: CASRKGGERLAADTQYF
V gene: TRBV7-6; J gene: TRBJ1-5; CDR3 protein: CASSLYGDGTSNQPQHF
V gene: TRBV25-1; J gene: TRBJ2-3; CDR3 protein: CASSDPGQGVTDTQYF
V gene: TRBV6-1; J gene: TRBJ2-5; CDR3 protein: CASSRQQGAQRKTQYF